Below, one TCR beta chain is given with its context. Its target is unknown. Healthy Caucasians from Russia aged about 6 to 100 served as donors. The sample originates from a study of blood T cells in healthy people across ages. Study outcomes and limitations: Unsorted PBMC input precluded a conclusive naive versus antigen-experienced comparison.

PCR was performed a second time for about 7 to 11 cycles using a sample-barcoded 5' primer and a J-beta primer mix. Unique molecular identifiers of 12 random nucleotides labeled each cDNA. From the 5' RACE reads, TCRdb called clonotypes with MiXCR, one entry per CDR3 protein. The sample contains about 800,000 distinct CDR3 sequences, roughly 25% of which appear only once. These data were also filed under a second study, of T cells of mothers and their children. That source reports: Three healthy Caucasian mothers and their six children donated.

The sequencing sample was made of blood. This TCR derives from a boy aged 5-17 years in good health.

The CDR3 protein is CASSVGTSVYNEQFF. The CDR3 nucleotides are TGTGCCAGCAGTGTGGGGACTAGCGTCTACAATGAGCAGTTCTTC. V is TRBV2 and J is TRBJ2-1; 10 bases map to TRBD2. Germline V gene data show CDR1 as SNHLY and CDR2 as FYNNEI. V shed 4 bases and J 3 bases; nucleotides not matched to a gene: 3. CDR3 length: 15 residues.